This T cell receptor beta chain is from a study of T cell repertoires in cytomegalovirus infection. CDR1 and CDR2 from the germline V gene are SNHLY and FYNNEI. CDR3 size: 16 residues. With V trimmed by 6 bases and J by 3 bases, 8 bases remained unmatched. This clonotype was counted between two and nine times. Its antigen remains unidentified. A single record per CDR3 protein comes from TCRdb applying MiXCR to the reads. The sample shows approximately 350,000 distinct CDR3 sequences, approximately 30% of them seen only once. This material consisted of cultured PBMCs, taken from culture after CMV antigen stimulation. The chain carries TRBV2 and TRBJ2-3; 11 nucleotides match TRBD2. The receptor was derived from a human donor in good health (CMV status not recorded). Some clones in this sample may be carry-over from other donors' samples. The CDR3 DNA is TGTGCCAGCAGGGCCCCACTAGCGGGAGAAACAGATACGCAGTATTTT. Amino acid sequence: CASRAPLAGETDTQYF. Filled out from reference TRBV2 and TRBJ2-3, the complete variable domain reads EPEVTQTPSHQVTQMGQEVILRCVPISNHLYFYWYRQILGQKVEFLVSFYNNEISEKSEIFDDQFSVERPDGSNFTLKIRSTKLEDSAMYFCASRAPLAGETDTQYFGPGTRLTVL.